This TCR beta chain was found in a study of blood T cells in healthy people across ages. CDR3 length: 15 amino acids. Per germline, CDR1 SGHTA and CDR2 FQGNSA. PCR was performed a second time for about 7 to 11 cycles using a sample-barcoded 5' primer and a J-beta primer mix. TCRdb passed the 5' RACE reads through MiXCR, listing each CDR3 protein once. The sample has 1.5 million to 2 million distinct CDR3 sequences, roughly 28% seen once. The clonotype was recovered from a woman aged 25-40 years in good health. The rearrangement uses TRBV7-2 and TRBJ2-5, with D unresolved. The DNA end favors TRBJ2-7, so the J call may be wrong. Input material: blood. The CDR3: CASSLRPSQWDEQYF. The CDR3, as DNA: TGTGCCAGCAGCTTGAGACCGTCCCAGTGGGACGAGCAGTACTTC.